The rows below give T cell receptor beta chains drawn from one sample of a study of blood T cell repertoires in COVID-19. The assay was immunoSEQ multiplex PCR, and TCRdb's table has in-frame clones only and misses some. The sample includes some 140,000 clones, roughly 80% of them seen just once. Sequences were obtained from peripheral blood. These receptors came from a man aged 55 to 69 with acute or convalescent COVID-19. Both conserved end residues are part of each CDR3. The D gene is left open where the match is weak. Not all rows give a size; the values are once, few, many and, for expanded clones, a class.

size	V	D	J	length	CDR3	DNA
-	TRBV19	-	TRBJ1-1	11	CASSDRIEAFF	TGTGCCAGTAGCGACAGAATTGAAGCTTTCTTT
-	TRBV6-5	TRBD1	TRBJ2-7	15	CASSVQDRLAYEQYF	TGTGCCAGCAGCGTCCAGGACAGGCTGGCCTACGAGCAGTACTTC
-	TRBV21-1	-	TRBJ2-7	18	CASSKGQGECARVDEQYF	TGTGCCAGCAGCAAAGGACAGGGGGAATGTGCGCGGGTGGACGAGCAGTACTTC
once	TRBV5-1	TRBD2	TRBJ2-2	17	CASSWGGLAKNTGELFF	TGCGCCAGCAGCTGGGGGGGACTAGCGAAGAACACCGGGGAGCTGTTTTTT
-	TRBV11-2	TRBD2	TRBJ2-3	16	CASSPLGAGGTDTQYF	TGTGCCAGCAGCCCCCTGGGAGCGGGAGGCACAGATACGCAGTATTTT
few	TRBV11-2	TRBD2	TRBJ2-3	16	CASSLGQGLAADTQYF	TGTGCCAGCAGCTTAGGACAGGGACTAGCTGCAGATACGCAGTATTTT
-	TRBV2	-	TRBJ2-1	16	CASSENPSALGNEQFF	TGTGCCAGCAGTGAAAACCCTAGCGCCCTGGGGAATGAGCAGTTCTTC
-	TRBV7-3	TRBD1	TRBJ1-3	16	CASSLEGTAGGNTIYF	TGTGCCAGCAGCTTAGAGGGGACAGCAGGCGGAAACACCATATATTTT
-	TRBV6-5	-	TRBJ2-2	16	CASSYFQGANTGELFF	TGTGCCAGCAGTTACTTTCAGGGTGCGAACACCGGGGAGCTGTTTTTT
-	TRBV5-1	TRBD1	TRBJ2-3	16	CASSYGQGASTDTQYF	TGCGCCAGCAGCTACGGACAGGGGGCGTCCACAGATACGCAGTATTTT
-	TRBV7-9	TRBD1	TRBJ1-1	14	CASSSQGADAEAFF	TGTGCCAGCAGCTCACAGGGGGCTGACGCTGAAGCTTTCTTT
-	TRBV21-1	-	TRBJ1-1	14	CASSKVPFSVSAFF	TGTGCCAGCAGCAAAGTTCCGTTTTCCGTTTCAGCTTTCTTT
-	TRBV5-1	-	TRBJ2-5	14	CASSAHRDPETQYF	TGCGCCAGCAGCGCACACAGGGACCCAGAGACCCAGTACTTC